A single TCR beta chain is shown here with its context. The data stem from a study of patients and donors after allogeneic stem cell transplantation. TCRdb reprocessed the RT-PCR reads with MiXCR, giving one entry per CDR3 protein. The repertoire includes roughly 960,000 distinct CDR3 sequences, roughly 18% of them detected once, and 5% to 7.5% sits in the top ten. Sequencing was performed on blood, either unsorted or a sorted T cell fraction (not recorded which). The TCR originated in a human donor who was either an allogeneic HSCT recipient or a stem cell or donor lymphocyte infusion donor (not recorded which). It is not recorded whose cells these are; they may come from a transplant donor.

The CDR3 is CASSQDTEGGVKLAKNIQYF. In DNA, the CDR3 is TGCGCCAGCAGCCAAGATACAGAGGGGGGGGTAAAGCTAGCCAAAAACATTCAGTACTTC. The chain recombines TRBV4-1 with TRBJ2-4; weak D call: TRBD2 (7 bases). Germline V gene data show CDR1 as MGHRA and CDR2 as YSYEKL. Trimming stripped 0 bases from V and 0 bases from J, with 21 bases between. The length of the CDR3 is 20 residues.